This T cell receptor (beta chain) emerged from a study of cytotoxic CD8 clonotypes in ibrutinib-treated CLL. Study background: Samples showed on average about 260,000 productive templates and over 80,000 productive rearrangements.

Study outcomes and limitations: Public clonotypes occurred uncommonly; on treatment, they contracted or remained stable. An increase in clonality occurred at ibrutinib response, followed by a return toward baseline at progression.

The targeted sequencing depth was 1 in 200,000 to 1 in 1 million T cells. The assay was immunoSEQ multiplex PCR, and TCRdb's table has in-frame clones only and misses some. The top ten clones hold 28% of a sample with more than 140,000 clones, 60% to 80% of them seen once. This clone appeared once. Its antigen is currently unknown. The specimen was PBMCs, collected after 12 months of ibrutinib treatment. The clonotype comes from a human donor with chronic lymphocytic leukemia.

CDR3 sequence reads: CASSLGTNYEQYF. The CDR3 region has the DNA TGTGCCAGCAGCTTGGGGACAAACTACGAGCAGTACTTC. The chain recombines TRBV7-8 with TRBJ2-7, with D perhaps TRBD1 (6 bases). Trimming left V 3 bases short and J 3 bases short, with 9 bases between. The CDR3 sequence is 13 residues long. Germline values: CDR1 SGHVS, CDR2 FQNEAQ.